This TCR beta chain was sequenced in a study of shared clonotypes between healthy human individuals (dated by TCRdb to about 2020). General notes on the study: The cohort included a few men and a couple of women between 18 and 49 years of age. For each donor, CD4 naive and CD4 memory were each run on three plates, CD8 naive on two plates, and CD8 memory on one plate. To estimate repertoire size and how much clonotype sharing occurs between individuals, the study deeply sequenced the blood TCR repertoires of roughly 5 healthy adults. Libraries were prepared and TCR repertoires were sequenced by different laboratories using diverse techniques, in order to increase sequencing depth and limit assay-specific biases. Between about 0.8 and 9 billion PBMCs per donor were obtained by leukapheresis.

TCR CDR3 regions were amplified from genomic DNA by multiplex PCR using the deep immunoSEQ assay. For each cell subset, the extracted genomic DNA was distributed evenly across all wells of several immunoSEQ 96-well plates, and each plate served as one replicate. For sorted subsets, roughly 200 ng of genomic DNA, equivalent to roughly 33,000 T cell genomes, went into each replicate PCR. The purified libraries were quantified using a Qubit 3.0 fluorometer, sized with a Bioanalyzer 2100, and then quantified again using the KAPA Library Quantification kit. Every immunoSEQ 96-well plate was sequenced on a dedicated single-read 150-cycle Illumina NextSeq 550 flow cell. In the paper's pipeline: Because the immunoSEQ output held only junctional sequences and lacked quality scores, the filtering could not match the filtering applied to full-length reads. To assign V/J genes and CDR3, sequences were annotated using PyIR, a Python wrapper for IgBLAST v1.9, with IMGT germline references. Reads were removed for weak V/J assignments (E-value above 1e-6), missing CDR3, stop codons, out-of-frame junctions, or ambiguous translated residues. V3J clonotypes were defined as sequences sharing an identical inferred V gene, J gene, and CDR3 amino acid sequence. To compute the percentage overlap between repertoires, the number of shared unique clonotypes was divided by the size of the smaller repertoire. RTK rarefaction, the Chao1 estimator, and Recon v2.1 estimates of unobserved clonotypes were used to assess repertoire richness. OLGA was used to compute generation probabilities for all TCRbeta clonotypes that the gDNA method yielded from a few donors. Here the immuneACCESS table is served through TCRdb, limited to in-frame sequences with V and J called. Missing clones are a known gap in these copies; in checked studies unresolved V genes cover under half, and the rest lacks a known reason. The DNA gave D and trimming, while V, J and clone size come from that table. The sample includes 1.5 million to 1.9 million clones, with 95% to 99% observed a single time. The ten largest make up 0.45% of the sample.

Donors were healthy HIV-negative adults with no recently reported acute infections or vaccinations. Every donor was a Caucasian adult residing in Nashville, Tennessee, USA. CD4+ T cells were enriched by magnetic negative selection; naive cells were then positively selected on CD45RA, and the negative fraction formed the memory subset. Blood was obtained by leukapheresis, after which PBMCs were separated by Ficoll-Histopaque density gradient centrifugation and cryopreserved in liquid nitrogen vapor phase. Analytical flow cytometry was used to check the purity and quantity of each magnetically sorted T cell population. Genomic DNA was isolated from every sorted fraction and measured by UV absorbance on a Nanodrop 2000c. In the case of this clone: Its specific antigen is unknown. No much larger clone exists at a distance of one base, and base qualities are not known.

Study-wide conclusions, independent of this receptor: Because the study included a small number of donors, the genetic and exposure-history diversity represented was limited. Larger estimated clonotype richness was generally found for naive subsets than for memory subsets. Compared with non-shared clonotypes, the clonotypes found in all four sorted-subset donors had higher generation probabilities. Sampling was restricted to blood, and TCR repertoires in tissue are likely to differ from TCR repertoires in blood. Across several donors, 5% to 6% of naive CD4, approximately 4% of naive CD8, about 2.3% of memory CD4, and about 0.4% of memory CD8 clonotypes were shared. Based on pairwise subsampling, the degree of clonotype sharing among donors was expected to be affected by sequencing depth. Rarefaction of sorted-subset datasets indicated incomplete sequencing despite the large sequencing depth.

Sequencing input: naive CD4+ T cells sorted from blood. Explained via the paper, the cell subset or site label denotes: CD45RA+ positively selected. The TCR was taken from a man younger than 45 in good health.

The DNA sequence is TGTGCCAGCTCACTCATGGGACATAGCAATCAGCCCCAGCATTTT. This yields the protein CASSLMGHSNQPQHF. The V gene is TRBV18 and the J gene is TRBJ1-5, and perhaps TRBD1 as D gene, on 6 matching bases. The CDR1 and CDR2 encoded by the germline V gene are KGHSH and LQKENI. From the cysteine up to the phenylalanine, the CDR3 has a length of 15 residues. The kept DNA is CDR3 alone, 45 bases in frame from the first base. Trimming costs V 4 bases and J 0 bases, and their ends lie 10 bases apart.